Below, one T cell receptor beta chain is given with its context. The antigen remains unidentified. Samples with a second dose at about 4 or about 12 weeks were pooled together. This sample is drawn from a study of T cell responses to AZD1222 COVID-19 vaccine. The method was immunoSEQ multiplex PCR; TCRdb's version includes in-frame clones alone and lacks a portion of them. The repertoire holds 90,000 to 120,000 clones, with 70% to 90% as singletons. Study results and caveats: Clonal diversity may have been underestimated in mostly white British donors.

This material consisted of peripheral blood, taken 28 days after the second AZD1222 dose. The TCR originated in an adult who received the AZD1222 COVID-19 vaccine.

The DNA for the CDR3 is TGTGCCAGCAGCCTCATGGGACAGGGGGCGTACGAGCAGTACTTC. Protein product: CASSLMGQGAYEQYF. V and J are TRBV11-2 and TRBJ2-7; TRBD1 matches at 12 bases. Germline V gene sequence: CDR1 SGHAT, CDR2 FQNNGV. Germline trimming cut 5 bases from V and 4 bases from J; bases unmatched to any gene: 6. The CDR3 contains 15 residues.